The clone carrying this T cell receptor (beta chain) was recorded only once. Only in-frame clones appear in the TCRdb table, and some are missing; sequencing was by immunoSEQ multiplex PCR. The sample shows around 63,000 clones, roughly nine tenths of them seen only once. The Seattle patients, enrolled during active infection, were followed longitudinally. The sample originates from a study of blood T cell repertoires in COVID-19. This CDR3 is 14 amino acids long. The ends lost 7 bases at V and 10 bases at J; junction bases unmatched: 10. Germline V CDR1 and CDR2: KGHDR, SFDVKD. V and J are TRBV24-1 and TRBJ2-1; 9 bases map to TRBD2. This clonotype was sampled from a woman aged 55-70 years with COVID-19, enrolled during active disease. The sequencing input was peripheral blood. CDR3 nucleotide sequence: TGTGCCACCAGAGATAGCGGGAGTGGATTCGAGCAGTTCTTC. Its protein is CATRDSGSGFEQFF.